This entry lists 5 T cell receptor beta chains sequenced from one sample in a study of T-cell memory formation after mild COVID-19. TCRdb fed the 5' RACE reads into MiXCR, producing one record per CDR3 protein. Counted here are roughly 600,000 distinct CDR3 sequences, about 20% occurring once; the ten biggest clones make up approximately 12%. The material sequenced was PBMCs or a T cell subset sorted from them (not recorded which). These receptors were collected from an adult woman who had mild COVID-19 (a few samples of this study predate the infection). Cell type and time point are not known.

This clonotype has just a few counts. The rearrangement uses TRBV11-3 and TRBJ2-7; D perhaps matches TRBD1 (5 bases). The CDR3 spans 14 residues. The V end lost 4 bases, the J end lost 0 bases, and 10 bases lay between the germline ends. The germline gives CDR1 SGHNT, CDR2 YENEEA. CDR3 sequence reads: CASSSFDSSYEQYF. The DNA for the CDR3 is TGTGCCAGCAGCTCCTTCGACAGCTCCTACGAGCAGTACTTC. Full variable domain (outside the CDR3, taken from reference TRBV11-3 and TRBJ2-7): EAGVVQSPRYKIIEKKQPVAFWCNPISGHNTLYWYLQNLGQGPELLIRYENEEAVDDSQLPKDRFSAERLKGVDSTLKIQPAELGDSAVYLCASSSFDSSYEQYFGPGTRLTVT.

The V gene is TRBV6-1, the J gene TRBJ2-7, with 7 nucleotides matching TRBD2. V dropped 7 bases and J dropped 2; count of bases not matched to a gene: 14. Looked up from germline, CDR1 is MNHNS and CDR2 is SASEGT. CDR3 length: 16 amino acids. This CDR3 reads CASNPAWGGVAYEQYF. The DNA of the CDR3 is TGTGCCAGCAACCCAGCGTGGGGAGGGGTAGCCTACGAGCAGTACTTC.

This chain joins TRBV30 and TRBJ2-7; D may be TRBD2 (6 bases). The V gene lost 5 bases and the J gene lost 0 bases, with 17 bases spanning the gap. CDR3 length equals 15 residues. The V gene's germline CDR1 is GTSNPN and CDR2 SVGIG (reference sequence). Here the CDR3 DNA reads TGTGCCTGGGACCCCGGGACTCACCTCTCCTACGAGCAGTACTTC. Protein product: CAWDPGTHLSYEQYF.

In this sample, this clonotype turned up a few times. The chain is built from TRBV19 and TRBJ2-7, with D unclear. The V end was cut by 3 bases, the J end by 6 bases, with 9 bases between. CDR1 is LNHDA and CDR2 is SQIVND in the germline V gene (reference sequence). This CDR3 contains 12 residues. CDR3 region: CASSMSGSEQYF. The CDR3 DNA reads TGTGCCAGTAGTATGTCTGGGTCCGAGCAGTACTTC.

This clonotype has a handful of counts. The rearrangement links TRBV7-6 to TRBJ2-2, with 12 nucleotides matching TRBD2. The CDR3 is 17 residues long. The germline CDR1 and CDR2 sequences are SGHVS and FNYEAQ. The ends lost 4 bases at V and 4 bases at J; junction bases unmatched: 7. The chain's CDR3 is CASSWELAGGGTGELFF. Written as DNA, the CDR3 is TGTGCCAGCAGCTGGGAACTAGCGGGAGGTGGCACCGGGGAGCTGTTTTTT.